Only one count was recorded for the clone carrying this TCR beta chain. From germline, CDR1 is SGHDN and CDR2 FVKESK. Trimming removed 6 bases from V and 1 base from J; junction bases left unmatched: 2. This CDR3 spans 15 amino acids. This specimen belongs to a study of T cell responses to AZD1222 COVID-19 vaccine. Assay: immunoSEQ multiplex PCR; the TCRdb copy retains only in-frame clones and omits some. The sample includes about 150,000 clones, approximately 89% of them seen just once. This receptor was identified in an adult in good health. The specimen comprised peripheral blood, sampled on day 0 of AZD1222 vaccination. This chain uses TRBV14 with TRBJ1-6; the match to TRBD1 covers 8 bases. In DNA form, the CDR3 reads TGTGCCAGCAGGGGGACAGGATCCTATAATTCACCCCTCCACTTT. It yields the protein CASRGTGSYNSPLHF.